A selection of T cell receptor beta chains follows, all from one sample in a study of T cell changes during pregnancy in multiple sclerosis. Clones were sequenced by immunoSEQ multiplex PCR, and TCRdb holds only the in-frame ones, with some missing. This sample yields around 69,000 clones, of which over 85% are seen a single time; over 1% belongs to the top ten. The material sequenced was peripheral blood, taken in the third trimester of pregnancy. Receptors originate from a female donor with multiple sclerosis, enrolled in a pregnancy study. The CDR3 runs from the conserved cysteine through the conserved F or W. Fields, in order: CDR3 protein, CDR3 DNA, V gene, J gene, clone size, D gene. D genes are given only for firm matches. Rows give clone size only sometimes, using once, few, many, or a class for an expanded clone.

CASSLGSTGTATNEKLFF	TGTGCCAGCAGCTTAGGATCGACAGGGACAGCAACTAATGAAAAACTGTTTTTT	TRBV7-9	TRBJ1-4	-	TRBD1
CASSRTSGRGNEQFF	TGTGCCAGCAGTCGTACTAGCGGGAGAGGCAATGAGCAGTTCTTC	TRBV27	TRBJ2-1	-	TRBD2
CASSLRLAVEQFF	TGTGCCAGCAGCTTGCGACTAGCGGTAGAGCAGTTCTTC	TRBV5-6	TRBJ2-1	-	TRBD2
CASSLVGGTGVYGYTF	TGTGCCAGCAGCTTAGTGGGTGGGACAGGGGTATATGGCTACACCTTC	TRBV11-2	TRBJ1-2	few	TRBD1
CSVVSVRNEQYF	TGCAGCGTTGTCTCAGTAAGAAACGAGCAGTACTTC	TRBV29-1	TRBJ2-7	-	-
CASSLQGSETYNEQFF	TGTGCCAGCAGCTTACAAGGAAGCGAGACCTACAATGAGCAGTTCTTC	TRBV5-6	TRBJ2-1	-	-
CASARGTGGSEQYF	TGTGCCAGCGCCCGGGGGACAGGGGGATCCGAGCAGTACTTC	TRBV6-5	TRBJ2-7	-	TRBD1
CASSPRLAGREQFF	TGTGCCAGCTCACCGAGACTAGCGGGAAGGGAGCAGTTCTTC	TRBV18	TRBJ2-1	-	TRBD2
CASSLVGGDNTGELFF	TGTGCCAGCAGCTTAGTAGGCGGGGATAACACCGGGGAGCTGTTTTTT	TRBV7-2	TRBJ2-2	once	-
CASRAGSTEAFF	TGTGCCAGCAGAGCAGGGTCTACTGAAGCTTTCTTT	TRBV6-1	TRBJ1-1	-	-
CASSRTGTQETQYF	TGTGCTAGCAGCCGAACAGGGACACAAGAGACCCAGTACTTC	TRBV7-7	TRBJ2-5	once	-
CASKETGQNTEAFF	TGTGCCAGCAAGGAGACAGGGCAGAACACTGAAGCTTTCTTT	TRBV21-1	TRBJ1-1	-	-
CASTPPGLAVKETQYF	TGTGCCAGCACGCCTCCGGGACTAGCAGTCAAAGAGACCCAGTACTTC	TRBV18	TRBJ2-5	-	TRBD2
CASSPVGGPANYGYTF	TGTGCCAGCAGTCCGGTCGGGGGGCCAGCTAACTATGGCTACACCTTC	TRBV28	TRBJ1-2	once	-
CASSITGGVSEAFF	TGTGCCAGTAGTATCACAGGGGGCGTCTCTGAAGCTTTCTTT	TRBV19	TRBJ1-1	-	TRBD1
CASSFLAGGGTDTQYF	TGTGCCAGCAGTTTCCTAGCGGGAGGGGGAACAGATACGCAGTATTTT	TRBV28	TRBJ2-3	-	TRBD2
CASSLQDREDTEAFF	TGTGCCAGCAGCTTACAGGACAGGGAGGACACTGAAGCTTTCTTT	TRBV9	TRBJ1-1	-	TRBD1
CASSPTGTHEQYF	TGTGCCAGCAGCCCGACAGGTACCCACGAGCAGTACTTC	TRBV7-9	TRBJ2-7	-	-
CASSLQTSYEQYF	TGTGCCAGCAGCTTACAAACTAGCTACGAGCAGTACTTC	TRBV7-9	TRBJ2-7	-	-
CASSLAGGTNYGYTF	TGCGCCAGCAGCTTGGCTGGGGGCACTAACTATGGCTACACCTTC	TRBV5-1	TRBJ1-2	few	-
CASSQGAGANVLTF	TGTGCCAGCTCACAGGGGGCTGGGGCCAACGTCCTGACTTTC	TRBV18	TRBJ2-6	-	-
CASNLLGDEQFF	TGTGCCAGCAACCTACTAGGTGATGAGCAGTTCTTC	TRBV2	TRBJ2-1	-	-
CASTVPEAFF	TGTGCCAGCACGGTGCCTGAAGCTTTCTTT	TRBV5-6	TRBJ1-1	-	-
CASSQTGGGETQYF	TGTGCCAGCAGCCAAACAGGGGGCGGAGAGACCCAGTACTTC	TRBV9	TRBJ2-5	-	TRBD1
CASGLVGRSEETQYF	TGTGCTAGTGGTTTGGTCGGCAGGTCTGAAGAGACCCAGTACTTC	TRBV12-5	TRBJ2-5	-	-
CASKRDRRNTEAFF	TGTGCCAGCAAGCGGGACAGGAGGAACACTGAAGCTTTCTTT	TRBV28	TRBJ1-1	many	TRBD1
CASSYSGEQYF	TGTGCCAGCAGTTACTCCGGGGAGCAGTACTTC	TRBV6-5	TRBJ2-7	-	-
CASSSIGGIKFF	TGTGCCAGCAGCTCTATAGGCGGAATTAAGTTCTTC	TRBV7-2	TRBJ2-1	-	-
CASSLDSHSQYF	TGTGCCAGCAGCTTAGATTCCCACTCGCAGTATTTT	TRBV11-3	TRBJ2-3	-	-
CASILTDGAYEQYF	TGTGCCAGCATTCTGACCGACGGGGCCTACGAGCAGTACTTC	TRBV6-1	TRBJ2-7	-	-
CASSKDLGRMPTHEKLFF	TGTGCCAGCAGCAAAGATTTGGGGCGGATGCCAACCCATGAAAAACTGTTTTTT	TRBV21-1	TRBJ1-4	-	-
CTSSPFYSGSPGEQFF	TGCACCAGCAGCCCTTTTTATAGCGGGAGCCCAGGCGAGCAGTTCTTC	TRBV1	TRBJ2-1	-	-
CASSFSSPGGEKLFF	TGTGCCAGCAGCTTTAGTTCGCCAGGGGGTGAAAAACTGTTTTTT	TRBV5-6	TRBJ1-4	-	TRBD1
CASATRDFYGYTF	TGCGCCAGCGCTACTCGGGACTTCTATGGCTACACCTTC	TRBV5-1	TRBJ1-2	-	-
CASRSHSGTEAFF	TGTGCCAGCAGATCCCATAGTGGCACTGAAGCTTTCTTT	TRBV7-9	TRBJ1-1	-	-
CASSPLGAGTDTQYF	TGTGCCAGCAGCCCCTTGGGGGCGGGCACAGATACGCAGTATTTT	TRBV6-6	TRBJ2-3	-	-
CSVGLRLNTEAFF	TGCAGCGTTGGACTTAGGTTGAACACTGAAGCTTTCTTT	TRBV29-1	TRBJ1-1	-	-
CASIRGKQGADEQYF	TGTGCCAGCATTAGGGGAAAACAGGGGGCGGACGAGCAGTACTTC	TRBV2	TRBJ2-7	-	TRBD1
CASSSKLAGATDTQYF	TGTGCCAGCAGCTCGAAACTAGCGGGGGCCACAGATACGCAGTATTTT	TRBV5-4	TRBJ2-3	-	TRBD2
CASSDLAGGDYNEQFF	TGTGCCAGCAGTGACTTAGCGGGAGGCGATTACAATGAGCAGTTCTTC	TRBV6-1	TRBJ2-1	-	TRBD2